One sample yielded the 26 T cell receptor beta chains listed below, sequenced in a study of T cell changes during pregnancy in multiple sclerosis (dated by TCRdb to the late 2010s). Libraries were built with the immunoSEQ multiplex PCR assay. TCRdb carries this immuneACCESS record with in-frame sequences only. Its versions omit some clonotypes, under half of them owing to an unresolved V gene in the studies checked, with the rest unexplained. This sample gives about 87,000 clones in total; about 93% of them show up just once. The ten largest clones represent around 1.4% of the sample. The sequencing here drew on peripheral blood, taken in the third trimester of pregnancy. Receptors originate from a female donor in good health, enrolled as a control in a pregnancy study.

Here the CDR3 DNA reads TGTGCCAGTAGTATCCTAGTTACAGCGGGAGTGGGCGAGCAGTACTTC. It translates to CASSILVTAGVGEQYF. The chain is built from TRBV19 and TRBJ2-7, with TRBD2 matching over 8 bases. Germline CDR1 and CDR2: LNHDA and SQIVND (reference sequence). This CDR3 is 16 amino acids long. V lost 3 bases, J lost 6 bases, and 13 bases stayed unmatched. Complete variable domain (other parts from reference TRBV19 and TRBJ2-7): DGGITQSPKYLFRKEGQNVTLSCEQNLNHDAMYWYRQDPGQGLRLIYYSQIVNDFQKGDIAEGYSVSREKKESFPLTVTSAQKNPTAFYLCASSILVTAGVGEQYFGPGTRLTVT.

The V and J genes are TRBV7-8 and TRBJ2-2; a weak D match, TRBD1 (6 bases). V gave up 3 bases and J gave up 0 bases, with 11 bases separating them. CDR1 and CDR2 from the germline V gene are SGHVS and FQNEAQ. This CDR3 is built from 16 residues. In DNA, the CDR3 is TGTGCCAGCAGCTTGGCCGGGACAACGAACACCGGGGAGCTGTTTTTT. Its translation is CASSLAGTTNTGELFF.

The chain links TRBV4-2 to TRBJ2-2; D may be TRBD1 (5 bases). CDR3 length: 18 residues. The V and J ends lost 4 bases and 7 bases respectively, with 25 bases between them. CDR1 and CDR2 from the germline V gene are LGHNA and YNFKEQ. Here the CDR3 reads CASSLAPARVQHSGELFF. CDR3 nucleotides: TGTGCCAGCAGCCTAGCCCCGGCCAGGGTTCAGCACAGCGGGGAGCTGTTTTTT.

The chain combines TRBV5-1 with TRBJ2-7, with 8 bases aligning to TRBD1. The CDR3 runs to 15 residues. Germline V lookup: CDR1 SGHRS, CDR2 YFSETQ. Unmatched junction bases numbered 8, after V lost 0 bases and J lost 6 bases. The CDR3 here is CASSLGGDRGFEQYF. CDR3 nucleotide sequence: TGCGCCAGCAGCTTGGGGGGTGACAGGGGTTTCGAGCAGTACTTC.

V and J are TRBV14 and TRBJ2-5; a weak D match, TRBD2 (6 bases). Germline CDR1 is SGHDN and CDR2 is FVKESK. The CDR3 totals 14 residues. The V end lost 4 bases, the J end lost 0 bases, and 9 bases lay between the germline ends. The CDR3 reads CASSPGDYQETQYF. The CDR3 DNA is TGTGCCAGCAGCCCGGGGGACTACCAAGAGACCCAGTACTTC.

The V gene is TRBV5-1, the J gene TRBJ2-5; 8 bases map to TRBD2. Germline V gene data show CDR1 as SGHRS and CDR2 as YFSETQ. With V trimmed by 0 bases and J by 8 bases, 6 bases remained unmatched. The CDR3 covers 14 residues. DNA for the CDR3: TGCGCCAGCAGCTTGGACGGGGGACTAGGAACCCAGTACTTC. This translates into CASSLDGGLGTQYF.

The chain recombines TRBV18 with TRBJ2-7; weak D call: TRBD1 (5 bases). The germline V and J ends were trimmed by 0 bases and 0 bases, with 18 bases remaining between them. Germline V gives CDR1 KGHSH, CDR2 LQKENI. This CDR3 spans 18 amino acids. The CDR3 loop is CASSPPVGQALYSYEQYF. The CDR3 DNA is TGTGCCAGCTCACCACCGGTGGGGCAGGCCTTATACTCCTACGAGCAGTACTTC.

The CDR3 loop is CASSPSGRLSYEQYF. CDR3 DNA: TGTGCCAGCAGCCCTAGCGGGAGGCTCTCCTACGAGCAGTACTTC. The chain recombines TRBV7-2 with TRBJ2-7; 11 positions agree with TRBD2. Germline assignment: CDR1 SGHTA and CDR2 FQGNSA. This CDR3 has 15 amino acids. J lost 0 bases, V lost 5 bases, and 3 bases had no gene match.

The rearrangement uses TRBV4-1 and TRBJ2-3; TRBD2 aligns across 8 bases. The CDR3 is 15 amino acids. Germline CDR1 is MGHRA and CDR2 is YSYEKL. The V gene end was trimmed by 5 bases and the J gene end by 4 bases; junction bases not matched to a gene: 8. The CDR3 DNA follows: TGCGCCAGCAGCTCCAGCGGGAGTAGGGCAGATACGCAGTATTTT. This gives the protein CASSSSGSRADTQYF.

This rearrangement joins TRBV7-8 to TRBJ1-3; weak D call: TRBD1 (6 bases). This CDR3 has 14 amino acids. Trimming removed 5 bases at V and 1 base at J, with 9 bases between. The germline V gene has CDR1 SGHVS and CDR2 FQNEAQ. CDR3 nucleotide sequence: TGTGCCAGCAGCCGGACAGTGTCTGGAAACACCATATATTTT. Encoded protein: CASSRTVSGNTIYF.

The chain carries TRBV27 and TRBJ1-1; 7 bases are a match to TRBD1. Germline CDR1 reads MNHEY; CDR2 reads SMNVEV (reference sequence). The CDR3 runs 14 residues. The junction had 13 bases not matched to a gene; V was cut back by 8 bases and J by 7 bases. CDR3 nucleotides: TGTGCCAGCGGCCTAACAGGGGCCGCTGTTGAAGCTTTCTTT. It translates to CASGLTGAAVEAFF.

The chain combines TRBV28 with TRBJ1-1, with D tentatively TRBD1 (5 bases). CDR1 MDHEN and CDR2 SYDVKM come from the germline V gene. The CDR3 is 13 residues long. Trimming cost V 6 bases and J 4 bases, with 12 bases left between them. Here the CDR3 reads CASRYQGGTEAFF. In DNA form, the CDR3 reads TGTGCCAGCAGATACCAGGGCGGCACTGAAGCTTTCTTT.

V is TRBV6-5 and J is TRBJ2-3; D gene uncertain. V was cut by 2 bases and J by 2 bases, with 8 bases left in between. CDR3 size: 14 residues. Per germline, CDR1 MNHEY and CDR2 SVGAGI. CDR3 in amino acids: CASSYEADTDTQYF. The CDR3 DNA is TGTGCCAGCAGTTACGAGGCAGACACAGATACGCAGTATTTT.

The chain recombines TRBV27 with TRBJ2-1; TRBD2 matches 13 bases. From germline, CDR1 is MNHEY and CDR2 SMNVEV (reference sequence). Losses at the gene ends were 4 bases for V and 6 bases for J; bases not matched to a gene: 12. The CDR3 runs 18 residues. DNA for the CDR3: TGTGCCAGCAGTTACCAGCAGCCACTAGCGGGAGGGCTCAATGAGCAGTTCTTC. This gives the protein CASSYQQPLAGGLNEQFF.

The J gene is TRBJ1-4, the V gene TRBV2, with 8 positions matching TRBD1. Germline CDR1 reads SNHLY; CDR2 reads FYNNEI. CDR3 length: 15 residues. V lost 6 bases and J lost 5; bases outside the gene matches: 8. In DNA, the CDR3 is TGTGCCAGCAGAGTCCGGGACAGGCCGAATGAAAAACTGTTTTTT. The encoded protein is CASRVRDRPNEKLFF.

The rearrangement links TRBV2 to TRBJ1-1; 8 bases are a match to TRBD1. The CDR3 is made up of 15 amino acids. J was trimmed by 0 bases and V by 5 bases; bases with no gene match: 5. CDR1 is SNHLY and CDR2 is FYNNEI in the germline V gene. The CDR3 spells CASSRQQGVNTEAFF. CDR3 coding DNA: TGTGCCAGCAGTCGTCAACAGGGGGTGAACACTGAAGCTTTCTTT.

J is TRBJ1-1 and V is TRBV28, with 8 nucleotides matching TRBD1. V was pared by 2 bases and J by 3 bases, with 5 bases of the junction left unmatched. This CDR3 contains 15 residues. Germline CDR1 MDHEN, CDR2 SYDVKM. Here the CDR3 DNA reads TGTGCCAGCAGTTTAACAGGGGGTAGTCACACTGAAGCTTTCTTT. Amino acids: CASSLTGGSHTEAFF.

The gene calls are TRBV15 and TRBJ2-1; 8 bases are a match to TRBD2. J was trimmed by 4 bases and V by 9 bases; bases with no gene match: 8. Germline-derived CDR1 and CDR2 are LNHNV and YYDKDF (reference sequence). The length of the CDR3 is 14 residues. In DNA form, the CDR3 reads TGTGCCACTCTCCCCAGCGGGGGATACAATGAGCAGTTCTTC. As protein: CATLPSGGYNEQFF. Using reference TRBV15 and TRBJ2-1 for the parts outside the CDR3, the full variable domain is DAMVIQNPRYQVTQFGKPVTLSCSQTLNHNVMYWYQQKSSQAPKLLFHYYDKDFNNEADTPDNFQSRRPNTSFCFLDIRSPGLGDTAMYLCATLPSGGYNEQFFGPGTRLTVL.

This chain uses TRBV28 with TRBJ2-7; D remains unclear. Germline V lookup: CDR1 MDHEN, CDR2 SYDVKM. The V end was cut by 2 bases, the J end by 3 bases, with 8 bases between. This CDR3 region has 13 residues. This chain's CDR3 is CASSLSPNYEQYF. DNA of the CDR3: TGTGCCAGCAGTTTAAGCCCGAACTACGAGCAGTACTTC.

The gene calls are TRBV19 and TRBJ2-5, with D tentatively TRBD2 (5 bases). CDR3 length: 15 amino acids. V gave up 5 bases and J gave up 0 bases, with 13 bases separating them. Germline loops: CDR1 LNHDA, CDR2 SQIVND (reference sequence). Here the CDR3 DNA reads TGTGCCAGTAGTGGAACGGGATGGTACCAAGAGACCCAGTACTTC. It specifies CASSGTGWYQETQYF.

The chain is built from TRBV19 and TRBJ2-7; 9 bases fit TRBD2. V lost 5 bases to trimming and J lost 3 bases; unmatched junction nucleotides: 8. Germline CDR1 is LNHDA and CDR2 is SQIVND (reference sequence). The CDR3 covers 15 residues. DNA of the CDR3: TGTGCCAGTAGTCCGCAGGGGCGGGAGGGCTACGAGCAGTACTTC. Its protein product is CASSPQGREGYEQYF.

V usage is TRBV6-1 and J usage is TRBJ2-5, with TRBD2 matching 11 bases. The CDR3 is made up of 15 amino acids. V dropped 3 bases and J dropped 5; count of bases not matched to a gene: 5. Germline loops: CDR1 MNHNS, CDR2 SASEGT. The DNA of the CDR3 is TGTGCCAGCAGTGACGGGACTAGCGGCTTGGAGACCCAGTACTTC. It yields the protein CASSDGTSGLETQYF.

About this clone: Different DNA sequences within this sample yield the same CDR3. The rearrangement uses TRBV7-2 and TRBJ2-1; 15 bases agree with TRBD2. The junction had 0 bases not matched to a gene; V was cut back by 3 bases and J by 6 bases. The CDR3 loop spans 15 amino acids. Germline-derived CDR1 and CDR2 are SGHTA and FQGNSA. Written as DNA, the CDR3 is TGTGCCAGCAGCTTGGGACTAGCGGGAGGCAATGAGCAGTTCTTC. Protein sequence: CASSLGLAGGNEQFF. Drawing the rest from reference TRBV7-2 and TRBJ2-1, the complete variable domain is GAGVSQSPSNKVTEKGKDVELRCDPISGHTALYWYRQSLGQGLEFLIYFQGNSAPDKSGLPSDRFSAERTGGSVSTLTIQRTQQEDSAVYLCASSLGLAGGNEQFFGPGTRLTVL.

This clone was detected once. The chain combines TRBV4-2 with TRBJ2-1; 11 bases fit TRBD2. The CDR3 contains 16 residues. V lost 0 bases and J lost 6; bases outside the gene matches: 4. Germline V CDR1 and CDR2: LGHNA, YNFKEQ. CDR3 region: CASSQDSTSGSNEQFF. CDR3 DNA sequence: TGTGCCAGCAGCCAAGATTCAACTAGCGGGAGCAATGAGCAGTTCTTC.

The chain has TRBV21-1 and TRBJ2-3; the table's D call of TRBD2 was not tested on the DNA. TRBV21-1 is a documented pseudogene. The CDR3 spans 16 residues. The CDR3 loop is CASSKRKETSTDTQYF. The CDR3 coding sequence is TGTGCCAGCAGCAAACGTAAGGAGACTAGCACAGATACGCAGTATTTT.

This chain joins TRBV28 and TRBJ2-7; 9 bases map to TRBD1. The CDR3 is made up of 15 amino acids. Germline V gene lookup returns CDR1 MDHEN and CDR2 SYDVKM. V shed 4 bases, J shed 4 bases, and the junction held 8 bases outside the gene matches. CDR3 sequence (DNA): TGTGCCAGCAGTTCCACCCGGACAGGGGAATACGAGCAGTACTTC. This sequence encodes CASSSTRTGEYEQYF.